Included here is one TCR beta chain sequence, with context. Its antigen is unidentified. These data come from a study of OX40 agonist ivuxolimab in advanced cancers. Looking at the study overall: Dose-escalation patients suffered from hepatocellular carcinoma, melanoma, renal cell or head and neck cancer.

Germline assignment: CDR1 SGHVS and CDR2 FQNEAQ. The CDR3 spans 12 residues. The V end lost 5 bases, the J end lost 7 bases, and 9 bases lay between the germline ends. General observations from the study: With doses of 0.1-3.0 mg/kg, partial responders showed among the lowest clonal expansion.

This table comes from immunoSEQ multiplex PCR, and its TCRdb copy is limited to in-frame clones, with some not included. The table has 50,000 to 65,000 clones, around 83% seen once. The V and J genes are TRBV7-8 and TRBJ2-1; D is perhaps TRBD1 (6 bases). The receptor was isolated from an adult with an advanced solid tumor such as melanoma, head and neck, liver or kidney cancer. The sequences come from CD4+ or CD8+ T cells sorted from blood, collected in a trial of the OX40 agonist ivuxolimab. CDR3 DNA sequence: TGTGCCAGCAGCCACGACAGGAATGAGCAGTTCTTC. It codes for CASSHDRNEQFF.